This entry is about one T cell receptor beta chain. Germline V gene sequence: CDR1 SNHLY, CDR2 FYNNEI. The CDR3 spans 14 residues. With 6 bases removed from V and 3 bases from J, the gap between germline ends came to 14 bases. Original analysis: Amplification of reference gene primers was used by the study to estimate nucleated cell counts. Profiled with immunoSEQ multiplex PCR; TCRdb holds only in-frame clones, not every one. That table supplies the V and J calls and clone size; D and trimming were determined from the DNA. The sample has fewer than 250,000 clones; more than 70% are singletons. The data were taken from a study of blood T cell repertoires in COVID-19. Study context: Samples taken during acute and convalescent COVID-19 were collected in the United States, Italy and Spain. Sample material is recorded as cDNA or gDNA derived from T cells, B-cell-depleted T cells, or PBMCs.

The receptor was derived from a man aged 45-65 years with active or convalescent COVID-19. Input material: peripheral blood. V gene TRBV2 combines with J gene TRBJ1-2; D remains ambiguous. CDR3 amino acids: CASSRTGKDYGYTF. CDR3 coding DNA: TGTGCCAGCAGCCGGACGGGGAAGGACTATGGCTACACCTTC.